This entry lists 24 T cell receptor beta chains sequenced from one sample in a study of cytomegalovirus exposure and HLA in healthy donors. Primers: 60 Vbeta forward and 13 Jbeta reverse. Profiled with immunoSEQ multiplex PCR; TCRdb holds only in-frame clones, not every one. The repertoire holds 150,000 to 180,000 clones, with around 75% as singletons. Sequencing was carried out using PBMCs. All receptors come from a man younger than 40 in good health and CMV-seropositive.

This clone was detected only a few times. The chain couples TRBV19 to TRBJ2-3; 8 bases map to TRBD2. The CDR3 is made up of 15 amino acids. V was pared by 6 bases and J by 0 bases, with 5 bases of the junction left unmatched. Germline CDR1 reads LNHDA; CDR2 reads SQIVND (reference sequence). Here the CDR3 reads CASRGGGISTDTQYF. The CDR3 DNA reads as TGTGCCAGTAGAGGCGGGGGGATAAGCACAGATACGCAGTATTTT.

This clone came up once. This chain links TRBV28 with TRBJ2-7, with 13 bases matching TRBD2. There are 14 residues in the CDR3. V lost 5 bases, J lost 4 bases, and 2 bases stayed unmatched. Germline CDR1 MDHEN, CDR2 SYDVKM. CDR3 amino acids: CASSPTSGRYEQYF. Here the CDR3 DNA reads TGTGCCAGCAGTCCGACTAGCGGGAGGTACGAGCAGTACTTC.

This clone appeared a few times. The junction and the germline gene differ at one end; a read error may be behind it. The chain joins TRBV6-5 to TRBJ1-4, with 8 bases identical to TRBD1. Germline CDR1 reads MNHEY; CDR2 reads SVGAGI. This CDR3 comprises 14 residues. Here the CDR3 DNA reads TGTGCCAGCAGCACAGGGGGAACTTATGAAAAACTGTTTTTT. It encodes CASSTGGTYEKLFF.

The chain carries TRBV7-4 and TRBJ2-1; D might be TRBD2 (6 bases). The CDR3 totals 12 residues. In germline, CDR1 is SGHVT, CDR2 SQSDAQ. Trimming removed 2 bases from V and 9 bases from J, with 8 bases in between. CDR3 region: CASSLPGLEQFF. The DNA of the CDR3 is TGTGCCAGCAGCTTACCGGGACTTGAGCAGTTCTTC. Together with reference TRBV7-4 and TRBJ2-1, the CDR3 gives the full variable domain: GAGVSQSPRYKVAKRGRDVALRCDSISGHVTLYWYRQTLGQGSEVLTYSQSDAQRDKSGRPSGRFSAERPERSVSTLKIQRTEQGDSAVYLCASSLPGLEQFFGPGTRLTVL.

In its sample, this clone ranks as large. The gene calls are TRBV5-5 and TRBJ1-1; 8 nucleotides align to TRBD1. With V trimmed by 3 bases and J by 2 bases, 6 bases remained unmatched. CDR3 length equals 15 residues. Per germline, CDR1 SGHKS and CDR2 YYEKEE (reference sequence). The CDR3 sequence: CASSYRGQANTEAFF. CDR3 sequence (DNA): TGTGCCAGCAGCTACCGGGGACAGGCTAACACTGAAGCTTTCTTT.

The chain links TRBV7-9 to TRBJ2-1; 8 positions agree with TRBD1. The ends lost 8 bases at V and 8 bases at J; junction bases unmatched: 11. The CDR3 consists of 14 residues. The germline V gene has CDR1 SEHNR and CDR2 FQNEAQ (reference sequence). The CDR3 reads CASCWTGNFDEQFF. Written as DNA, the CDR3 is TGTGCCAGCTGCTGGACAGGGAATTTCGATGAGCAGTTCTTC.

This chain joins TRBV6-6 and TRBJ1-1, with TRBD1 matching over 7 bases. In germline, CDR1 is MNHNY, CDR2 SVGAGI (reference sequence). The CDR3 extends over 15 amino acids. Trimming cost V 0 bases and J 0 bases; bases outside gene matches: 1. The CDR3, as DNA: TGTGCCAGCAGTTACTCGACAGGGCTGAACACTGAAGCTTTCTTT. Encoded protein: CASSYSTGLNTEAFF.

V is TRBV6-1 and J is TRBJ1-2; possible D gene TRBD1, 6 bases. This CDR3 is 15 amino acids long. The germline V gene encodes CDR1 MNHNS and CDR2 SASEGT. Between the trimmed V and J ends, which lost 7 bases and 0 bases, there was a span of 15 bases. The CDR3 sequence is CASTGATTSNYGYTF. DNA of the CDR3: TGTGCCAGCACAGGGGCGACTACCTCTAACTATGGCTACACCTTC.

V and J are TRBV6-1 and TRBJ2-7; D is perhaps TRBD2 (6 bases). The CDR3 contains 14 residues. V shed 7 bases and J shed 2 bases, with 15 bases lying between them. Germline V lookup: CDR1 MNHNS, CDR2 SASEGT. CDR3 nucleotide sequence: TGTGCCAGCAACGACCGACTAGGGACCTACGAGCAGTACTTC. It specifies CASNDRLGTYEQYF.

J is TRBJ2-2 and V is TRBV6-4; 14 nucleotides agree with TRBD2. The junction had 0 bases not matched to a gene; V was cut back by 3 bases and J by 6 bases. The germline CDR1 and CDR2 sequences are MRHNA and SNTAGT. CDR3 length: 15 amino acids. The CDR3 loop reads CASSEGLAGAGELFF. As DNA, the CDR3 is TGTGCCAGCAGTGAGGGACTAGCGGGAGCCGGGGAGCTGTTTTTT.

This clone turned up a few times. V is TRBV5-4 and J is TRBJ1-6; TRBD1 matches 9 bases. With V trimmed by 2 bases and J by 10 bases, 13 bases remained unmatched. In germline, CDR1 is SGHNT, CDR2 YYREEE (reference sequence). This CDR3 contains 17 residues. CDR3 nucleotide sequence: TGTGCCAGCAGCTTACCAGGACAGGGGTCCCTTGGCTCACCCCTCCACTTT. Protein: CASSLPGQGSLGSPLHF.

The chain employs TRBV28 and TRBJ1-2; no clear D gene. V was cut by 6 bases and J by 3 bases, with 14 bases left in between. Germline V gene sequence: CDR1 MDHEN, CDR2 SYDVKM. The CDR3 extends over 14 amino acids. CDR3 coding DNA: TGTGCCAGCAGGAACCTCTCGCTAGACTATGGCTACACCTTC. This codes for CASRNLSLDYGYTF.

The CDR3 reads CASSEQGIQGYTF. The CDR3 bases are TGTGCCAGCAGTGAACAGGGTATTCAAGGCTACACCTTC. The chain couples TRBV6-1 to TRBJ1-2; perhaps TRBD1 as D (5 bases). The V gene lost 2 bases and the J gene lost 8 bases, with 12 bases spanning the gap. The CDR3 loop spans 13 amino acids. CDR1 and CDR2 (germline): MNHNS, SASEGT.

This clone appeared a single time. This rearrangement joins TRBV7-2 to TRBJ2-7; tentative D call: TRBD1 (6 bases). This CDR3 region has 15 residues. Germline V gene sequence: CDR1 SGHTA, CDR2 FQGNSA. Trimming took off 6 bases at V and 6 bases at J, with 21 bases between the two ends. In DNA form, the CDR3 reads TGTGCCAGCAGGGTAGACACAGGGTTATCTCGCGAGCAGTACTTC. Encoded protein: CASRVDTGLSREQYF. Together with reference TRBV7-2 and TRBJ2-7, the CDR3 gives the full variable domain: GAGVSQSPSNKVTEKGKDVELRCDPISGHTALYWYRQSLGQGLEFLIYFQGNSAPDKSGLPSDRFSAERTGGSVSTLTIQRTQQEDSAVYLCASRVDTGLSREQYFGPGTRLTVT.

V gene TRBV27 combines with J gene TRBJ2-7; 10 bases align to TRBD2. Germline-derived CDR1 and CDR2 are MNHEY and SMNVEV (reference sequence). This CDR3 spans 16 amino acids. With 6 bases clipped from V and 0 bases from J, the junction kept 8 bases outside the gene matches. This CDR3 reads CASRSSGSWNSYEQYF. In DNA, the CDR3 is TGTGCCAGCAGGTCTAGCGGGAGTTGGAACTCCTACGAGCAGTACTTC.

The chain uses TRBV7-2 and TRBJ2-1, with D perhaps TRBD2 (5 bases). Germline-derived CDR1 and CDR2 are SGHTA and FQGNSA. Trimming stripped 5 bases from V and 2 bases from J, with 13 bases between. The CDR3 loop spans 15 amino acids. The CDR3 nucleotides are TGTGCCAGCAGCCGCGAAGCGGCTACCTACAATGAGCAGTTCTTC. This encodes CASSREAATYNEQFF.

As for this clone: Other DNA variants within this sample encode the same CDR3. The chain couples TRBV6-5 to TRBJ1-1; TRBD1 might be the D (6 bases). Deletions cut 0 bases from V and 1 base from J, with 6 bases between. From germline, CDR1 is MNHEY and CDR2 SVGAGI. The CDR3 length is 14 residues. The CDR3 bases are TGTGCCAGCAGTTACTCGACAGGGAACACTGAAGCTTTCTTT. Encoded protein: CASSYSTGNTEAFF.

This chain joins TRBV7-2 and TRBJ2-7; TRBD1 matches at 7 bases. Germline CDR1 SGHTA, CDR2 FQGNSA. This CDR3 comprises 14 residues. V gave up 5 bases and J gave up 2 bases; unmatched junction bases: 6. CDR3 DNA sequence: TGTGCCAGCAGCCCGTCGACAGGGACCTACGAGCAGTACTTC. Protein sequence: CASSPSTGTYEQYF.

The rearrangement joins TRBV2 to TRBJ1-1, with TRBD1 as a possible D gene (6 bases). The V and J ends lost 2 bases and 9 bases respectively, with 7 bases between them. Germline lookup yields CDR1 SNHLY and CDR2 FYNNEI. CDR3 length: 11 amino acids. The CDR3 DNA is TGTGCCAGCAGTGAACAGGGGCAAGCTTTCTTT. Its protein is CASSEQGQAFF.

The chain recombines TRBV19 with TRBJ2-2, with 7 bases fitting TRBD2. The CDR3 loop spans 17 amino acids. V shed 7 bases and J 0 bases; nucleotides not matched to a gene: 11. Germline V gene lookup returns CDR1 LNHDA and CDR2 SQIVND (reference sequence). The CDR3 loop reads CASIPMKGGANTGELFF. In DNA form, the CDR3 reads TGTGCCAGTATCCCTATGAAGGGAGGGGCGAACACCGGGGAGCTGTTTTTT.

This chain joins TRBV7-3 and TRBJ1-5; the D is unclear. The length of the CDR3 is 13 residues. Germline values: CDR1 SGHTA, CDR2 FQGTGA. Trimming cost V 4 bases and J 3 bases, with 7 bases left between them. CDR3 region: CASSSGPNQPQHF. Written as DNA, the CDR3 is TGTGCCAGCAGCTCCGGTCCCAATCAGCCCCAGCATTTT.

CDR3 amino acids: CAINPGEGEQYF. The CDR3, as DNA: TGTGCCATCAATCCGGGAGAAGGCGAGCAGTACTTC. This sequence joins TRBV10-3 and TRBJ2-7; TRBD2 might be the D (6 bases). V lost 7 bases and J lost 6, with 13 bases in between. The CDR3 runs 12 residues. Germline CDR1 is ENHRY and CDR2 is SYGVKD.

The rearrangement uses TRBV7-9 and TRBJ2-2; no definite D call. Trimming took off 4 bases at V and 7 bases at J, with 7 bases between the two ends. This CDR3 spans 12 amino acids. Looked up from germline, CDR1 is SEHNR and CDR2 is FQNEAQ (reference sequence). The CDR3 DNA reads TGTGCCAGCAGCTACGTCGGCGGGGAGCTGTTTTTT. Protein product: CASSYVGGELFF.

This rearrangement joins TRBV27 to TRBJ2-4; tentative D call: TRBD2 (6 bases). Germline values: CDR1 MNHEY, CDR2 SMNVEV (reference sequence). Trimming shortened V by 2 bases and J by 8 bases, and 10 bases separated the two germline ends. The CDR3 contains 13 residues. CDR3 residues: CASSLLRGDIQYF. CDR3 nucleotide sequence: TGTGCCAGCAGTTTACTCCGCGGGGACATTCAGTACTTC.